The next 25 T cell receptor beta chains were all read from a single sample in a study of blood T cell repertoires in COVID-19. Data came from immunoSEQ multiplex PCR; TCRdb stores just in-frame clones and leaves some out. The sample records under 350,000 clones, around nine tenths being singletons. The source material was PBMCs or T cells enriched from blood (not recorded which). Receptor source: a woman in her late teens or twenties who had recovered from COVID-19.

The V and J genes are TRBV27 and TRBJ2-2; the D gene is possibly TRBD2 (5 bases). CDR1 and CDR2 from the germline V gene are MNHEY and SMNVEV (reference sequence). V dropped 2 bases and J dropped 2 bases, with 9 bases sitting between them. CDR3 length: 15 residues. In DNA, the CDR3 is TGTGCCAGCAGTTTAAAAGGACTTAACACCGGGGAGCTGTTTTTT. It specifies CASSLKGLNTGELFF.

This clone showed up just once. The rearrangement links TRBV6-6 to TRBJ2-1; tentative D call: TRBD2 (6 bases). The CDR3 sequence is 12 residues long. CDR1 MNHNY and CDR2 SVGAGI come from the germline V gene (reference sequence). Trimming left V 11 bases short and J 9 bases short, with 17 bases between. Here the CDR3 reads CASRGRLVEQFF. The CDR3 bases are TGTGCCTCGAGAGGGAGGTTAGTTGAGCAGTTCTTC.

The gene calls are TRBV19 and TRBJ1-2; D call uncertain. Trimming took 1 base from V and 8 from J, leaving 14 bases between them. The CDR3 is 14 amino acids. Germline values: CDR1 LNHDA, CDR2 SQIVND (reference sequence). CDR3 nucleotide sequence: TGTGCCAGTAGTATAGGGTTTTGGCAAGTAGGCTACACCTTC. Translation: CASSIGFWQVGYTF.

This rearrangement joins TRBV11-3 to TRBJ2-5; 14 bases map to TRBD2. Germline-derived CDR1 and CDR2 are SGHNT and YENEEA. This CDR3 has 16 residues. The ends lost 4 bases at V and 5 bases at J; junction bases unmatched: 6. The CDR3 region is CASSSRTSGGMETQYF. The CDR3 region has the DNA TGTGCCAGCAGCTCGAGGACTAGCGGGGGGATGGAGACCCAGTACTTC.

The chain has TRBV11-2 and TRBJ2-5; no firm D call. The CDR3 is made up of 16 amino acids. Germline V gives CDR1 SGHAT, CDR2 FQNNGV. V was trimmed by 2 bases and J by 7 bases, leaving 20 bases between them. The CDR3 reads CASSLSLSYQEWTQYF. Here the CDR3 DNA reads TGTGCCAGCAGCTTAAGTTTGAGTTACCAAGAGTGGACCCAGTACTTC.

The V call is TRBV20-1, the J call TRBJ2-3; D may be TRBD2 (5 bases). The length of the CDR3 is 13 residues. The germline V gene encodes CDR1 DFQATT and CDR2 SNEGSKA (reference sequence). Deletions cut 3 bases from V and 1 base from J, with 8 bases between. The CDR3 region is CSASGRGTDTQYF. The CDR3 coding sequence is TGCAGTGCTAGTGGGCGGGGCACAGATACGCAGTATTTT.

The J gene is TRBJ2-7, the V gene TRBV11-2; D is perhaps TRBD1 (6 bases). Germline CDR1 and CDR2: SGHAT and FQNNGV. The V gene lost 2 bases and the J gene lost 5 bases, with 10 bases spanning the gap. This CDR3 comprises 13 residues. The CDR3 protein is CASSLQGSHEQYF. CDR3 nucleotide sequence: TGTGCCAGCAGCTTACAGGGGTCCCACGAGCAGTACTTC.

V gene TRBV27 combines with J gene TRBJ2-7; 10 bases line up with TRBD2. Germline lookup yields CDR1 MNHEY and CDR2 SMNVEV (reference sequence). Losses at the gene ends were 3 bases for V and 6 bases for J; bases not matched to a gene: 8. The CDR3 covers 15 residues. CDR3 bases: TGTGCCAGCAGTTTGTCCTCTAGCGGGGGATCCGAGCAGTACTTC. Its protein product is CASSLSSSGGSEQYF.

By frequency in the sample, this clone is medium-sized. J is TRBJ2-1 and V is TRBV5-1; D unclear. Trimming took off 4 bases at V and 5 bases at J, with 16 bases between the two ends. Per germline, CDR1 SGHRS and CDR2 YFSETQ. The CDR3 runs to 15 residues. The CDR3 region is CASSPQVGTDNEQFF. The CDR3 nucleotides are TGCGCCAGCAGCCCTCAGGTGGGCACGGACAATGAGCAGTTCTTC.

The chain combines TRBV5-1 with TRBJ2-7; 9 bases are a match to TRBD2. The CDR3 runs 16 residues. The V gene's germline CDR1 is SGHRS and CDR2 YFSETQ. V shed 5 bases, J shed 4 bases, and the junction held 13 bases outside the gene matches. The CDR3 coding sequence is TGCGCCAGCAGTGTGGGCGACGGTAGCGGGAGATACGAGCAGTACTTC. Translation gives CASSVGDGSGRYEQYF.

The CDR3: CASSLSSYEQYF. CDR3 bases: TGTGCCAGCAGCTTGTCTTCCTACGAGCAGTACTTC. This chain joins TRBV5-4 and TRBJ2-7; no clear D gene. Germline assignment: CDR1 SGHNT and CDR2 YYREEE (reference sequence). The CDR3 extends over 12 amino acids. V lost 1 base, J lost 1 base, and 3 bases lay in between.

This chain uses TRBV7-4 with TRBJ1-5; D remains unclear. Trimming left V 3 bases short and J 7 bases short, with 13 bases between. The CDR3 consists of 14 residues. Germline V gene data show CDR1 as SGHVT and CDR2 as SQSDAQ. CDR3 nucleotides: TGTGCCAGCAGCTTCCCGGGTTCGGGGCAGCCCCAGCATTTT. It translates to CASSFPGSGQPQHF.

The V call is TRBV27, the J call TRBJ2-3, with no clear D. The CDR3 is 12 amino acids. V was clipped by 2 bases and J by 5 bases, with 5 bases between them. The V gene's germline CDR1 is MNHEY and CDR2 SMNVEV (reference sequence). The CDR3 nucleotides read TGTGCCAGCAGTTTAGGCAAAGATACGCAGTATTTT. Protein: CASSLGKDTQYF.

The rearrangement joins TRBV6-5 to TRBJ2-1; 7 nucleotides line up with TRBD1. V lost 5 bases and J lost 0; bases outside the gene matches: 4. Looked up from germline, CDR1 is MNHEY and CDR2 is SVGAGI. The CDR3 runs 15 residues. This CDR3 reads CASSRTGNSYNEQFF. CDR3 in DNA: TGTGCCAGCAGTCGGACAGGCAACTCCTACAATGAGCAGTTCTTC.

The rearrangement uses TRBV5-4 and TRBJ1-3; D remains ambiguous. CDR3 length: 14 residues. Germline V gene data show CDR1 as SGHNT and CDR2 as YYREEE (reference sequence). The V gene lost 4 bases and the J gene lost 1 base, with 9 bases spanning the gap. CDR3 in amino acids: CASSRGISGNTIYF. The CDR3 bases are TGTGCCAGCAGCCGAGGAATTTCTGGAAACACCATATATTTT.

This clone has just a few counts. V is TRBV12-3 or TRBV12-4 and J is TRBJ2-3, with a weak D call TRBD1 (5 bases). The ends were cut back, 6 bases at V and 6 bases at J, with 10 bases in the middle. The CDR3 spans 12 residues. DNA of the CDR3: TGTGCCAGCAGGAAGGGGCGGGATACGCAGTATTTT. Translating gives CASRKGRDTQYF.

The CDR3 spells CASSIGGRYTDTQYF. For the CDR3, the DNA is TGTGCCAGCAGTATCGGAGGGCGGTACACAGATACGCAGTATTTT. The chain employs TRBV7-2 and TRBJ2-3, with D possibly matching TRBD2 (6 bases). From germline, CDR1 is SGHTA and CDR2 FQGNSA. The V end lost 6 bases, the J end lost 2 bases, and 15 bases lay between the germline ends. This CDR3 is 15 amino acids long.

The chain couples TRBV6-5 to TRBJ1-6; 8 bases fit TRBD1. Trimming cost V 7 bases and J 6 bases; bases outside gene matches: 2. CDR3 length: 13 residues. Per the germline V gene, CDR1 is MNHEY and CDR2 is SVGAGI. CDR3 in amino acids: CASKGQGNSPLHF. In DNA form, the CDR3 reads TGTGCCAGCAAAGGACAGGGTAATTCACCCCTCCACTTT.

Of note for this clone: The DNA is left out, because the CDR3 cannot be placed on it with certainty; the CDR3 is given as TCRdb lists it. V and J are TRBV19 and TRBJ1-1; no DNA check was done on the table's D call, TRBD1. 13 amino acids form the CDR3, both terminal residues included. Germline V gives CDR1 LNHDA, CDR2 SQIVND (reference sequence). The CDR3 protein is CASTSDKQTEAFF.

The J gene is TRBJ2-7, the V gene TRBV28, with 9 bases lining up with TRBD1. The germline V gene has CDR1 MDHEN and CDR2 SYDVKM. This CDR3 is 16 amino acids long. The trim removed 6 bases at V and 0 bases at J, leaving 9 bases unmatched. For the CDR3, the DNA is TGTGCCAGCAGCCAAACAGGGGGCGGCCTCTCCTACGAGCAGTACTTC. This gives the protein CASSQTGGGLSYEQYF. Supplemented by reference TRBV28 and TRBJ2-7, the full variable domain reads DVKVTQSSRYLVKRTGEKVFLECVQDMDHENMFWYRQDPGLGLRLIYFSYDVKMKEKGDIPEGYSVSREKKERFSLILESASTNQTSMYLCASSQTGGGLSYEQYFGPGTRLTVT.

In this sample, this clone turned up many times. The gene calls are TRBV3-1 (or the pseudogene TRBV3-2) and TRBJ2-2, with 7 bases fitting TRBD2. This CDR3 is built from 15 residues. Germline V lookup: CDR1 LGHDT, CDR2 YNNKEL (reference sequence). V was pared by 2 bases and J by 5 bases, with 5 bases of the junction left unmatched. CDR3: CASSQRLAGTGELFF. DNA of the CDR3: TGTGCCAGCAGCCAAAGACTAGCAGGGACCGGGGAGCTGTTTTTT.

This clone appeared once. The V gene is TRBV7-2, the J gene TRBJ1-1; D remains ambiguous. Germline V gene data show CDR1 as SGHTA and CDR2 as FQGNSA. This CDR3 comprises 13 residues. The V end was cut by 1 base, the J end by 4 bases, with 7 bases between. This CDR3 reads CASSLEGGTEAFF. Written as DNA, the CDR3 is TGTGCCAGCAGCTTAGAGGGAGGCACTGAAGCTTTCTTT.

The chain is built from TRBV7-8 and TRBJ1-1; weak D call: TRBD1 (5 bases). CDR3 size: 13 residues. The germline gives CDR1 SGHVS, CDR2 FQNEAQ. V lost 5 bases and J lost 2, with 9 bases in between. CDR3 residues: CASSTQGNTEAFF. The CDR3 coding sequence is TGTGCCAGCAGCACGCAGGGAAACACTGAAGCTTTCTTT.

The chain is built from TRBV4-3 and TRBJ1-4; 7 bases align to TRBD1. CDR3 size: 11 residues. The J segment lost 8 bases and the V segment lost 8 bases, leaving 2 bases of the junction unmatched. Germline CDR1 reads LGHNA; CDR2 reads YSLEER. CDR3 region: CASGDREKLFF. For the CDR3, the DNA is TGCGCCAGCGGGGACAGAGAAAAACTGTTTTTT.

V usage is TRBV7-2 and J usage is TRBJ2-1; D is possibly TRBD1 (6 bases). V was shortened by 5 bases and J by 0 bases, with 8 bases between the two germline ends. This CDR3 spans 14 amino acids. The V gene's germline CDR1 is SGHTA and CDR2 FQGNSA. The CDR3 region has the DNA TGTGCCAGCAGCCCAGGGGTCTCCTACAATGAGCAGTTCTTC. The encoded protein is CASSPGVSYNEQFF.